The rows below give T cell receptor beta chains drawn from one sample of a study of blood T cell repertoires in COVID-19. TCRdb's copy holds only in-frame clones and misses some; the assay was immunoSEQ multiplex PCR. The sample has about 33,000 clones, approximately 83% seen once; the top ten hold approximately 6%. The sequencing input was peripheral blood. The receptors were gathered from an elderly woman with active or convalescent COVID-19. The CDR3 runs from the conserved cysteine through the conserved F or W. The D gene is left open where the match is weak. Size is stated for part of the rows, as once, few or many counts, or as a class when the clone is expanded.

TRBV6-5	NA	NA	TRBJ1-2	CASTAGTNYGYTF	TGTGCCAGCACCGCTGGGACAAACTATGGCTACACCTTC
TRBV27	NA	TRBD1	TRBJ1-3	CASSIDRGRGNTIYF	TGTGCCAGCAGCATAGACAGGGGGCGAGGAAACACCATATATTTT
TRBV21-1	NA	NA	TRBJ2-1	CASSRRDRGIYNEQFF	TGTGCCAGCAGCAGACGAGACAGGGGGATTTACAATGAGCAGTTCTTC
TRBV19	NA	TRBD2	TRBJ2-1	CASSTGLAITYNEQFF	TGTGCCAGTAGTACGGGACTAGCTATAACCTACAATGAGCAGTTCTTC
TRBV5-1	NA	NA	TRBJ2-2	CASSQQGGDTGELFF	TGCGCCAGCAGCCAGCAGGGGGGCGACACCGGGGAGCTGTTTTTT
TRBV6-1	once	NA	TRBJ2-7	CASSEGGASSYEQYF	TGTGCCAGCAGTGAGGGCGGGGCTAGCTCCTACGAGCAGTACTTC
TRBV9	NA	NA	TRBJ2-5	CASSVTGLGETQYF	TGTGCCAGCAGCGTAACAGGGCTCGGAGAGACCCAGTACTTC
TRBV10-2	few	NA	TRBJ1-5	CASSPRTENQPQHF	TGCGCCAGCAGTCCTCGGACAGAAAATCAGCCCCAGCATTTT
TRBV10-3	NA	NA	TRBJ2-3	CAISAGMLADTQYF	TGTGCCATCAGCGCGGGGATGTTGGCGGATACGCAGTATTTT
TRBV15	NA	TRBD1	TRBJ1-4	CATSVRDRGEKLFF	TGTGCCACCAGCGTCCGAGACAGGGGTGAAAAACTGTTTTTT
TRBV18	NA	NA	TRBJ1-1	CASSPPGSMNTEAFF	TGTGCCAGCTCACCACCGGGCAGCATGAACACTGAAGCTTTCTTT
TRBV5-1	NA	TRBD1	TRBJ1-2	CASSKNPGQGGDGYTF	TGCGCCAGCAGTAAGAACCCGGGACAGGGGGGAGATGGCTACACCTTC
TRBV7-9	NA	TRBD1	TRBJ2-5	CASLGTDMEKTQYF	TGTGCCAGCTTAGGGACAGACATGGAAAAGACCCAGTACTTC
TRBV7-8	NA	TRBD1	TRBJ2-5	CASSRSTGTTPAQETQYF	TGTGCCAGCAGCCGCTCGACAGGGACCACCCCCGCCCAAGAGACCCAGTACTTC
TRBV4-1	once	TRBD2	TRBJ2-5	CASSAADRVVAGGLETQYF	TGCGCCAGCAGCGCCGCGGACAGGGTGGTAGCGGGAGGCTTAGAGACCCAGTACTTC
TRBV3-1/TRBV3-2	NA	NA	TRBJ2-6	CASSQDLRGSGANVLTF	TGTGCCAGCAGCCAAGATCTTAGGGGCTCTGGGGCCAACGTCCTGACTTTC
TRBV29-1	NA	TRBD2	TRBJ2-3	CSAGREGDTQYF	TGCAGCGCCGGAAGGGAGGGAGATACGCAGTATTTT
TRBV9	few	TRBD1	TRBJ2-7	CASSVGTGGSYEQYF	TGTGCCAGCAGCGTGGGCACAGGGGGCAGCTACGAGCAGTACTTC
TRBV6-2/TRBV6-3	NA	TRBD2	TRBJ2-3	CASSYAERERGTQYF	TGTGCCAGCAGTTACGCCGAGCGGGAGAGGGGTACGCAGTATTTT
TRBV4-2	NA	TRBD2	TRBJ2-7	CASSQGFAGAAYEQYF	TGTGCCAGCAGTCAAGGGTTTGCGGGAGCAGCCTACGAGCAGTACTTC
TRBV4-1	NA	NA	TRBJ2-7	CASSPDVYQGMGLEQYF	TGCGCCAGCAGCCCAGATGTGTATCAGGGTATGGGTTTGGAGCAGTACTTC
TRBV19	NA	NA	TRBJ1-6	CASSISPRRGYNSPLHF	TGTGCCAGTAGTATTTCTCCCCGGAGGGGCTATAATTCACCCCTCCACTTT
TRBV30	once	NA	TRBJ1-2	CASPVGGSGYTF	TGTGCCTCCCCGGTGGGGGGAAGTGGCTACACCTTC
TRBV27	NA	TRBD1	TRBJ1-2	CASSFRDRGRYGYTF	TGTGCCAGCAGCTTCCGGGACAGGGGAAGGTATGGCTACACCTTC
TRBV3-1/TRBV3-2	NA	TRBD2	TRBJ2-1	CASSQVFGTSGGAVEQFF	TGTGCCAGCAGCCAAGTTTTTGGGACTAGCGGGGGGGCCGTTGAGCAGTTCTTC
TRBV3-1/TRBV3-2	once	TRBD1	TRBJ1-1	CASNRRTGMNTEAFF	TGTGCCAGCAACCGCAGGACAGGGATGAACACTGAAGCTTTCTTT
TRBV12-3/TRBV12-4	NA	NA	TRBJ2-1	CASSPETKQFF	TGTGCCAGCAGTCCAGAGACAAAGCAGTTCTTC
TRBV30	NA	TRBD2	TRBJ2-7	CAWRGGTSGGLYEQYF	TGTGCCTGGAGAGGTGGGACTAGCGGGGGCCTCTACGAGCAGTACTTC
TRBV28	NA	NA	TRBJ1-2	CASSNHQGRFNGYTF	TGTGCCAGCAGTAACCACCAGGGTCGGTTTAATGGCTACACCTTC
TRBV2	NA	NA	TRBJ2-1	CASSPSTSWYNEQFF	TGTGCCAGCAGTCCGTCGACTAGTTGGTACAATGAGCAGTTCTTC
TRBV4-3	NA	NA	TRBJ2-2	CASSQGQVTGELFF	TGCGCCAGCAGCCAAGGGCAGGTCACCGGGGAGCTGTTTTTT
TRBV19	NA	TRBD1	TRBJ2-1	CASSMGTGSTEQFF	TGTGCCAGTAGTATGGGGACAGGGTCCACTGAGCAGTTCTTC
TRBV4-3	NA	NA	TRBJ2-3	CASSQTPVSFTDTQYF	TGCGCCAGCAGCCAGACTCCGGTTTCTTTCACAGATACGCAGTATTTT
TRBV2	NA	TRBD2	TRBJ2-3	CASSERGLAGADTQYF	TGTGCCAGCAGTGAAAGAGGGCTAGCGGGGGCAGATACGCAGTATTTT
TRBV3-1/TRBV3-2	NA	NA	TRBJ1-2	CASSLREVQHGYTF	TGTGCCAGCAGCCTCAGGGAGGTACAGCATGGCTACACCTTC
TRBV5-1	NA	NA	TRBJ2-7	CASSFGLSSRVSREQYF	TGCGCCAGCAGCTTCGGTCTCTCATCTCGGGTGTCGCGCGAGCAGTACTTC
TRBV7-8	NA	TRBD2	TRBJ2-6	CASSQRTSGDNSGANVLTF	TGTGCCAGCAGCCAACGGACTAGCGGGGACAACTCTGGGGCCAACGTCCTGACTTTC
TRBV12-3/TRBV12-4	NA	NA	TRBJ1-3	CASTLYSGNTIYF	TGTGCCAGCACCCTCTACTCTGGAAACACCATATATTTT
TRBV3-1/TRBV3-2	NA	NA	TRBJ1-5	CASSQDMGWGRSNQPQHF	TGTGCCAGCAGCCAAGATATGGGGTGGGGGCGTAGCAATCAGCCCCAGCATTTT
TRBV4-1	NA	NA	TRBJ1-1	CASSQDGGTEAFF	TGCGCCAGCAGCCAAGACGGAGGGACTGAAGCTTTCTTT
TRBV19	NA	TRBD1	TRBJ1-1	CASSDRGPRVRNTEAFF	TGTGCCAGTAGTGACAGGGGCCCTCGAGTAAGGAACACTGAAGCTTTCTTT
TRBV28	NA	TRBD2	TRBJ2-1	CASSLTSGRINEQFF	TGTGCCAGCAGTTTGACTAGCGGGAGAATAAATGAGCAGTTCTTC
TRBV5-1	NA	NA	TRBJ2-7	CASSINYEQYF	TGCGCCAGCAGCATTAACTACGAGCAGTACTTC
TRBV5-4	NA	TRBD2	TRBJ2-7	CASSGGLAGGRSYEQYF	TGTGCCAGCAGCGGAGGACTAGCGGGGGGACGCTCCTACGAGCAGTACTTC
TRBV11-1	NA	NA	TRBJ2-7	CASSLGLEGLYEQYF	TGTGCCAGCAGCTTAGGTCTAGAGGGCCTATACGAGCAGTACTTC
TRBV2	NA	TRBD1	TRBJ1-4	CASRATGEHEKLFF	TGTGCCAGCAGAGCCACAGGGGAGCATGAAAAACTGTTTTTT
TRBV15	NA	NA	TRBJ2-2	CATSRGDSNTGELFF	TGTGCCACCAGCAGAGGGGACTCGAACACCGGGGAGCTGTTTTTT
TRBV21-1	once	NA	TRBJ2-7	CASSKSRGCYEQYF	TGTGCCAGCAGCAAGTCAAGAGGGTGTTACGAGCAGTACTTC
TRBV18	NA	NA	TRBJ1-2	CASSQTRDTTNYGYTF	TGTGCCAGCTCACAGACCCGGGACACAACTAACTATGGCTACACCTTC
TRBV7-9	NA	TRBD2	TRBJ2-1	CASSLSAGGHNEQFF	TGTGCCAGCAGCTTAAGTGCGGGAGGACACAATGAGCAGTTCTTC
TRBV4-1	NA	TRBD2	TRBJ2-1	CASSQERGRGGTEQFF	TGCGCCAGCAGCCAAGAGCGGGGCCGGGGGGGGACCGAGCAGTTCTTC
TRBV11-2	NA	NA	TRBJ1-1	CASSSSRNTEAFF	TGTGCCAGCAGCTCTAGCAGGAACACTGAAGCTTTCTTT
TRBV19	NA	NA	TRBJ2-6	CASSIVSSGANVLTF	TGTGCCAGTAGTATTGTGTCTTCTGGGGCCAACGTCCTGACTTTC